Shown below are 30 T cell receptor beta chains from a single sample sequenced in a study of a mutant IDH1 vaccine in newly diagnosed glioma. Described time point: week 47, end of study. The vaccine gave 300 ug of a 20-mer mutant IDH1 peptide subcutaneously per dose. Only in-frame clones appear in the TCRdb table, and some are missing; sequencing was by immunoSEQ multiplex PCR. Among 30,000 to 40,000 clones listed, around nine tenths were seen once. Their target antigens are unknown. The source was PBMCs, collected from a glioma patient whose treatment included an IDH1 peptide vaccine. All receptors come from a woman in her twenties or thirties with glioma.

The V and J genes are TRBV5-1 and TRBJ1-2; the match to TRBD1 covers 9 bases. This CDR3 has 13 amino acids. Looked up from germline, CDR1 is SGHRS and CDR2 is YFSETQ. With V trimmed by 4 bases and J by 2 bases, 0 bases remained unmatched. CDR3 residues: CASSGQGNYGYTF. The CDR3 nucleotides read TGCGCCAGCAGCGGACAGGGGAACTATGGCTACACCTTC.

The chain combines TRBV9 with TRBJ1-1, with TRBD1 matching 10 bases. The V segment lost 4 bases and the J segment 12 bases; nucleotides outside the gene matches: 9. The CDR3 extends over 13 amino acids. Germline values: CDR1 SGDLS, CDR2 YYNGEE. The CDR3 DNA reads TGTGCCAGCAGCAAACGGGACAGGGGCGTACCTTTCTTT. Amino acid sequence: CASSKRDRGVPFF.

The rearrangement uses TRBV14 and TRBJ1-1; D is uncertain. The CDR3 runs 15 residues. Germline V lookup: CDR1 SGHDN, CDR2 FVKESK. V was cut by 4 bases and J by 1 base, with 13 bases left in between. This chain's CDR3 is CASSLTSGANTEAFF. DNA of the CDR3: TGTGCCAGCAGCCTGACCTCGGGAGCGAACACTGAAGCTTTCTTT.

This chain connects TRBV25-1 to TRBJ2-5; TRBD2 aligns across 14 bases. V lost 6 bases and J lost 1; bases outside the gene matches: 7. The CDR3 extends over 17 amino acids. Germline CDR1 reads MGHDK; CDR2 reads SYGVNS. CDR3 region: CASSLGLAGARQETQYF. CDR3 nucleotides: TGTGCCAGCAGCCTGGGACTAGCGGGGGCCCGCCAAGAGACCCAGTACTTC.

This clone appeared a few times. The chain has TRBV7-2 and TRBJ2-1; 7 positions agree with TRBD1. Trimming cost V 1 base and J 8 bases; bases outside gene matches: 5. The CDR3 has 14 amino acids. Germline V gene sequence: CDR1 SGHTA, CDR2 FQGNSA. This CDR3 is CASSLEGQSHEQFF. The CDR3 nucleotides are TGTGCCAGCAGCTTAGAGGGACAGTCCCATGAGCAGTTCTTC. Complete variable domain (other parts from reference TRBV7-2 and TRBJ2-1): GAGVSQSPSNKVTEKGKDVELRCDPISGHTALYWYRQSLGQGLEFLIYFQGNSAPDKSGLPSDRFSAERTGGSVSTLTIQRTQQEDSAVYLCASSLEGQSHEQFFGPGTRLTVL.

The genes are TRBV5-5 and TRBJ2-7; the D call may be TRBD1 or TRBD2 (5 bases each). The CDR3 is 13 residues long. Germline V CDR1 and CDR2: SGHKS, YYEKEE (reference sequence). Trimming took 4 bases from V and 2 from J, leaving 10 bases between them. This CDR3 is CASSTGTTYEQYF. The CDR3 DNA follows: TGTGCCAGCAGCACCGGGACCACCTACGAGCAGTACTTC.

The chain employs TRBV5-5 and TRBJ1-4; D unresolved. The ends were cut back, 2 bases at V and 8 bases at J, with 10 bases in the middle. Looked up from germline, CDR1 is SGHKS and CDR2 is YYEKEE (reference sequence). This CDR3 spans 13 amino acids. The CDR3 loop is CASSLAAPEKLFF. The CDR3, as DNA: TGTGCCAGCAGCTTAGCGGCACCGGAAAAACTGTTTTTT.

This chain joins TRBV6-5 and TRBJ1-2; 7 bases are a match to TRBD1. The J segment lost 7 bases and the V segment lost 2 bases, leaving 7 bases of the junction unmatched. This CDR3 has 14 residues. Germline CDR1 MNHEY, CDR2 SVGAGI. This CDR3 reads CASSYQGGKGGYTF. The DNA of the CDR3 is TGTGCCAGCAGTTACCAGGGGGGAAAGGGTGGCTACACCTTC.

The chain employs TRBV19 and TRBJ1-4; D not certain. This CDR3 has 11 residues. Looked up from germline, CDR1 is LNHDA and CDR2 is SQIVND (reference sequence). V was cut by 11 bases and J by 5 bases, with 9 bases left in between. CDR3 sequence: CASQINEKLFF. CDR3 bases: TGTGCCTCGCAGATAAATGAAAAACTGTTTTTT.

Worth noting for this clone: Other DNA sequences in this sample translate to the same CDR3. V usage is TRBV29-1 and J usage is TRBJ2-1; D call uncertain. Germline V gene lookup returns CDR1 SQVTM and CDR2 ANQGSEA. V shed 2 bases and J shed 6 bases, with 5 bases lying between them. The CDR3 is 11 amino acids. The CDR3: CSVELGNEQFF. CDR3 sequence (DNA): TGCAGCGTTGAATTAGGCAATGAGCAGTTCTTC.

V and J are TRBV19 and TRBJ1-5; D not certain. V was trimmed by 5 bases and J by 0 bases, leaving 11 bases between them. Germline loops: CDR1 LNHDA, CDR2 SQIVND (reference sequence). The CDR3 spans 15 residues. The CDR3 loop reads CASSQHAYSNQPQHF. CDR3 sequence (DNA): TGTGCCAGTAGTCAACACGCCTATAGCAATCAGCCCCAGCATTTT.

This clone was seen more than once but under ten times. The V gene is TRBV27, the J gene TRBJ1-5, with 9 bases fitting TRBD1. This CDR3 has 15 residues. J gave up 6 bases and V 7 bases, and 10 bases lay outside the gene matches. In germline, CDR1 is MNHEY, CDR2 SMNVEV (reference sequence). The CDR3 loop is CASIQRDRARQPQHF. As DNA, the CDR3 is TGTGCCAGCATCCAGCGGGACAGGGCACGTCAGCCCCAGCATTTT.

This chain connects TRBV9 to TRBJ1-4; the D gene is possibly TRBD1 (5 bases). Germline CDR1 reads SGDLS; CDR2 reads YYNGEE. CDR3 length equals 15 residues. Trimming took 2 bases from V and 4 from J, leaving 12 bases between them. In DNA form, the CDR3 reads TGTGCCAGCAGCGTGGGGACGGACTATAATGAAAAACTGTTTTTT. Protein: CASSVGTDYNEKLFF.

The chain recombines TRBV7-9 with TRBJ2-5; no definite D call. The CDR3 covers 17 residues. Germline assignment: CDR1 SEHNR and CDR2 FQNEAQ (reference sequence). V lost 2 bases to trimming and J lost 5 bases, with 21 bases between them. Written as DNA, the CDR3 is TGTGCCAGCAGCTTAACCCCCGGTAGGCCCGAGAGTGAGACCCAGTACTTC. It codes for CASSLTPGRPESETQYF.

The J gene is TRBJ1-2, the V gene TRBV19, with 10 bases identical to TRBD1. Trimming cost V 3 bases and J 7 bases; bases outside gene matches: 8. Looked up from germline, CDR1 is LNHDA and CDR2 is SQIVND (reference sequence). This CDR3 is built from 15 residues. The CDR3 bases are TGTGCCAGTAGTATCGGGACAGGGGTGTTAACTGGCTACACCTTC. Protein: CASSIGTGVLTGYTF.

As for this clone: Other DNA sequences within the sample encode an identical CDR3. The chain links TRBV10-2 to TRBJ1-1; 9 bases agree with TRBD1. Germline loops: CDR1 WSHSY, CDR2 SAAADI. V lost 6 bases and J lost 4; bases outside the gene matches: 3. The CDR3 spans 13 residues. CDR3 DNA sequence: TGCGCCAGCAGCCTGACAGGGGGCACTGAAGCTTTCTTT. This gives the protein CASSLTGGTEAFF.

The chain links TRBV4-1 to TRBJ1-2; D gene uncertain. V lost 4 bases to trimming and J lost 8 bases, with 14 bases between them. Germline V lookup: CDR1 MGHRA, CDR2 YSYEKL. This CDR3 contains 13 residues. Here the CDR3 DNA reads TGCGCCAGCAGCCCCGGCAGAGGGAGCGGCTACACCTTC. It translates to CASSPGRGSGYTF.

The CDR3 loop is CASTDERGTANTEAFF. CDR3 nucleotide sequence: TGTGCCAGCACGGATGAGAGGGGGACGGCGAACACTGAAGCTTTCTTT. This chain connects TRBV7-9 to TRBJ1-1; D might be TRBD1 (6 bases). This CDR3 is built from 16 residues. Germline CDR1 SEHNR, CDR2 FQNEAQ (reference sequence). V gave up 7 bases and J gave up 1 base, with 19 bases separating them.

This chain joins TRBV29-1 and TRBJ1-2; TRBD1 might be the D (5 bases). CDR3 size: 12 residues. Per the germline V gene, CDR1 is SQVTM and CDR2 is ANQGSEA. The germline V and J ends were trimmed by 3 bases and 6 bases, with 11 bases remaining between them. The CDR3 DNA sequence: TGCAGCGTTGAGGCGGGGGGTCATGGCTACACCTTC. Protein: CSVEAGGHGYTF.

Only one count was recorded for this clone. This CDR3 is CASSQEIGWTGSYEQYF. The CDR3 bases are TGCGCCAGCAGCCAAGAAATCGGCTGGACAGGCTCCTACGAGCAGTACTTC. The chain couples TRBV4-3 to TRBJ2-7, with 7 bases aligning to TRBD1. CDR1 and CDR2 from the germline V gene are LGHNA and YSLEER. CDR3 length: 17 residues. Trimming at V came to 0 bases and at J to 0 bases, leaving 8 bases not matched to a gene.

This chain links TRBV19 with TRBJ1-6, with unresolved D. The germline V and J ends were trimmed by 4 bases and 14 bases, with 9 bases remaining between them. The CDR3 length is 11 residues. Germline lookup yields CDR1 LNHDA and CDR2 SQIVND (reference sequence). The CDR3 region is CASSNGGSLHF. The CDR3 DNA follows: TGTGCCAGTAGTAACGGTGGGTCCCTCCACTTT.

This clone is medium-sized (0.01 to 0.1%) by share. V gene TRBV4-2 combines with J gene TRBJ1-5; D remains unclear. The ends were cut back, 0 bases at V and 5 bases at J, with 5 bases in the middle. The CDR3 extends over 13 amino acids. CDR1 is LGHNA and CDR2 is YNFKEQ in the germline V gene. The CDR3 loop is CASSQDGDQPQHF. CDR3 sequence (DNA): TGTGCCAGCAGCCAAGATGGGGATCAGCCCCAGCATTTT.

This clone was detected a few times. CDR3 in amino acids: CASSFYSNQPQHF. For the CDR3, the DNA is TGTGCCAGCAGCTTTTATAGCAATCAGCCCCAGCATTTT. This chain links TRBV7-2 with TRBJ1-5; D is unclear. Germline-derived CDR1 and CDR2 are SGHTA and FQGNSA. The CDR3 has 13 residues. The V and J ends lost 3 bases and 0 bases respectively, with 3 bases between them.

This clone was counted a few times. DNA for the CDR3: TGTGCCAGCCGGGGGTGGTCAGATACGCAGTATTTT. It is translated as CASRGWSDTQYF. V and J are TRBV5-4 and TRBJ2-3; TRBD2 might be the D (6 bases). V lost 7 bases, J lost 4 bases, and 10 bases lay in between. Looked up from germline, CDR1 is SGHNT and CDR2 is YYREEE (reference sequence). There are 12 residues in the CDR3.

This chain uses TRBV2 with TRBJ2-7; 10 bases map to TRBD1. The CDR3 totals 14 residues. The V gene end was trimmed by 8 bases and the J gene end by 4 bases; junction bases not matched to a gene: 8. Per the germline V gene, CDR1 is SNHLY and CDR2 is FYNNEI. The CDR3 region is CASVDRGLYYEQYF. CDR3 coding DNA: TGTGCCAGCGTCGACAGGGGGCTTTATTACGAGCAGTACTTC.

The chain carries TRBV4-1 and TRBJ2-3; D gene ambiguous. V was cut by 3 bases and J by 2 bases, with 18 bases left in between. Germline CDR1 and CDR2: MGHRA and YSYEKL. The CDR3 has 17 residues. The DNA for the CDR3 is TGCGCCAGCAGCCATTTACCTCCCCACATCCACACAGATACGCAGTATTTT. Protein product: CASSHLPPHIHTDTQYF.

J is TRBJ2-3 and V is TRBV30; no firm D call. Germline V gene lookup returns CDR1 GTSNPN and CDR2 SVGIG (reference sequence). The V end lost 4 bases, the J end lost 0 bases, and 11 bases lay between the germline ends. The CDR3 has 14 residues. CDR3 in amino acids: CAWTPGSSTDTQYF. DNA of the CDR3: TGTGCCTGGACACCCGGGTCCAGCACAGATACGCAGTATTTT.

The chain carries TRBV4-3 and TRBJ2-3; D remains ambiguous. The germline V and J ends were trimmed by 2 bases and 2 bases, with 11 bases remaining between them. This CDR3 contains 15 residues. The germline gives CDR1 LGHNA, CDR2 YSLEER. In DNA, the CDR3 is TGCGCCAGCAGCCAATCATCCACTCTCACAGATACGCAGTATTTT. This codes for CASSQSSTLTDTQYF.

The CDR3 DNA reads as TGCGCCAGCAGCTTGGTAACAGATACGCAGTATTTT. Protein sequence: CASSLVTDTQYF. The chain combines TRBV5-1 with TRBJ2-3; D gene unclear. Germline V gives CDR1 SGHRS, CDR2 YFSETQ. The CDR3 has 12 amino acids. V was trimmed by 0 bases and J by 3 bases, leaving 2 bases between them. The full variable domain, with the rest looked up from reference TRBV5-1 and TRBJ2-3, is KAGVTQTPRYLIKTRGQQVTLSCSPISGHRSVSWYQQTPGQGLQFLFEYFSETQRNKGNFPGRFSGRQFSNSRSEMNVSTLELGDSALYLCASSLVTDTQYFGPGTRLTVL.

The chain is built from TRBV20-1 and TRBJ1-4, with TRBD1 matching 8 bases. This CDR3 spans 11 amino acids. Germline CDR1 is DFQATT and CDR2 is SNEGSKA (reference sequence). Germline trimming cut 8 bases from V and 7 bases from J; bases unmatched to any gene: 3. The CDR3 DNA follows: TGCAGTTCCGACAGGGGTGAAAAACTGTTTTTT. Protein product: CSSDRGEKLFF.